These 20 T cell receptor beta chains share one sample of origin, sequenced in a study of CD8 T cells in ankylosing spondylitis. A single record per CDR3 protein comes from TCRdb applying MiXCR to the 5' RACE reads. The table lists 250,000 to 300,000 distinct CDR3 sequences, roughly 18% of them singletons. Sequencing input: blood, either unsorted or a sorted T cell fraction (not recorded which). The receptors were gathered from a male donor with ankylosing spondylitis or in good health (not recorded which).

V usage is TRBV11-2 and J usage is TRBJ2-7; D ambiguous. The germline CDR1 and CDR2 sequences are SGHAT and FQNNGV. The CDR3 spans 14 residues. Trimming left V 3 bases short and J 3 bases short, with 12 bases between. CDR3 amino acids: CASSFSVNLYEQYF. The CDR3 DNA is TGTGCCAGCAGCTTCTCAGTTAACCTCTACGAGCAGTACTTC. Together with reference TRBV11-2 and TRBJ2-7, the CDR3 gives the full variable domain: EAGVAQSPRYKIIEKRQSVAFWCNPISGHATLYWYQQILGQGPKLLIQFQNNGVVDDSQLPKDRFSAERLKGVDSTLKIQPAKLEDSAVYLCASSFSVNLYEQYFGPGTRLTVT.

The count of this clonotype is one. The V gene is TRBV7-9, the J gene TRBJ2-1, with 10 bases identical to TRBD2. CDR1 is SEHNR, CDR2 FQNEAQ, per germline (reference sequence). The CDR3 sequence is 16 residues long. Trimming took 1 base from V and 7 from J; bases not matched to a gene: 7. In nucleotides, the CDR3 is TGTGCCAGCAGCTTAGTCGCTAGCGGGAGTAAAAATGAGCAGTTCTTC. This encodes CASSLVASGSKNEQFF. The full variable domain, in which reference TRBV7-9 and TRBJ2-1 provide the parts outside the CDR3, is DTGVSQNPRHKITKRGQNVTFRCDPISEHNRLYWYRQTLGQGPEFLTYFQNEAQLEKSRLLSDRFSAERPKGSFSTLEIQRTEQGDSAMYLCASSLVASGSKNEQFFGPGTRLTVL.

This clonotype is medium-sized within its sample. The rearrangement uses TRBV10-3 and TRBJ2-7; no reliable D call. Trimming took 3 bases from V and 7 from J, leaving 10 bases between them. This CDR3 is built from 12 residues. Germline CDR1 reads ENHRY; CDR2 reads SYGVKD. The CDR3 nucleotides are TGTGCCATCAGTGATATGTCTTGGGAGCAGTACTTC. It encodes CAISDMSWEQYF.

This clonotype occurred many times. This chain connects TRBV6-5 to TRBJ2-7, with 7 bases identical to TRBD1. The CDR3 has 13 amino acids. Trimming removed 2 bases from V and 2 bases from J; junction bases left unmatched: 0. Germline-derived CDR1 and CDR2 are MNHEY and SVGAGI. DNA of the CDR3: TGTGCCAGCAGTTACACAGGGGCCTACGAGCAGTACTTC. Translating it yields CASSYTGAYEQYF.

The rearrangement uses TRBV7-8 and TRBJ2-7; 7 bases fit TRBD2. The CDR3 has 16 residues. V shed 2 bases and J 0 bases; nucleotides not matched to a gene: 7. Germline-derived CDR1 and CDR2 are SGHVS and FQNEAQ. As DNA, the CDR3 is TGTGCCAGCAGCTTATTGGAGCGGGATTTCTCCTACGAGCAGTACTTC. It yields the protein CASSLLERDFSYEQYF.

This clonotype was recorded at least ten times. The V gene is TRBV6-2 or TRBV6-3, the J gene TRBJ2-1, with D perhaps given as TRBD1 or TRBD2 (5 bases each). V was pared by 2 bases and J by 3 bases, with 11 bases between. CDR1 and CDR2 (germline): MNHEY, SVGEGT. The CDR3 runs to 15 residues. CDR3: CASSYGAGHYNEQFF. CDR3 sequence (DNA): TGTGCCAGCAGTTACGGGGCGGGCCACTACAATGAGCAGTTCTTC.

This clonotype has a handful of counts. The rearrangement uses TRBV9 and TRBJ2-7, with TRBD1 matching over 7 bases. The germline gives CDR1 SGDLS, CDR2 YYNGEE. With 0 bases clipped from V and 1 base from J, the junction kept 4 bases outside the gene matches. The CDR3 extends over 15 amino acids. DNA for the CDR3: TGTGCCAGCAGCGTAGAGCCGGGACAGTCCTACGAGCAGTACTTC. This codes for CASSVEPGQSYEQYF. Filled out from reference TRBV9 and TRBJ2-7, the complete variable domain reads DSGVTQTPKHLITATGQRVTLRCSPRSGDLSVYWYQQSLDQGLQFLIQYYNGEERAKGNILERFSAQQFPDLHSELNLSSLELGDSALYFCASSVEPGQSYEQYFGPGTRLTVT.

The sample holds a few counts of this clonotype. The CDR3 region is CASSPLAGADTQYF. CDR3 sequence (DNA): TGTGCCAGCAGCCCACTAGCGGGAGCTGATACGCAGTATTTT. The rearrangement links TRBV27 to TRBJ2-3; 11 nucleotides line up with TRBD2. The CDR3 consists of 14 residues. Germline trimming cut 6 bases from V and 6 bases from J; bases unmatched to any gene: 5. Germline CDR1 reads MNHEY; CDR2 reads SMNVEV (reference sequence).

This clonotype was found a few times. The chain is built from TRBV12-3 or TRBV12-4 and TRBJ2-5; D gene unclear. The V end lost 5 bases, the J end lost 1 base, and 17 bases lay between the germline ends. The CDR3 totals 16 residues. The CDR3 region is CASSKTVEATQETQYF. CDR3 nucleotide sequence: TGTGCCAGCAGTAAGACCGTAGAGGCCACCCAAGAGACCCAGTACTTC.

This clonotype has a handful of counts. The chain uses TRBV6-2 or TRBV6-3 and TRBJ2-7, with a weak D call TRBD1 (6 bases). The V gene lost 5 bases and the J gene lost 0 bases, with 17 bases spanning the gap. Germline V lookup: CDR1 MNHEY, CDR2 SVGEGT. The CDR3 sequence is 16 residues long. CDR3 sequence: CASSVSPGHTSYEQYF. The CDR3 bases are TGTGCCAGCAGTGTGTCTCCGGGACATACCTCCTACGAGCAGTACTTC.

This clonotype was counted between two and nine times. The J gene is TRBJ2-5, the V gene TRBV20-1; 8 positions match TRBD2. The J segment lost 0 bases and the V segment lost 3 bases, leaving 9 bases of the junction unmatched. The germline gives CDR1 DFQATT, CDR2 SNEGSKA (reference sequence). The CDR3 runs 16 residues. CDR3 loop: CSARDPKREYQETQYF. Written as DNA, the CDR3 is TGCAGTGCTAGGGACCCCAAGCGGGAGTACCAAGAGACCCAGTACTTC.

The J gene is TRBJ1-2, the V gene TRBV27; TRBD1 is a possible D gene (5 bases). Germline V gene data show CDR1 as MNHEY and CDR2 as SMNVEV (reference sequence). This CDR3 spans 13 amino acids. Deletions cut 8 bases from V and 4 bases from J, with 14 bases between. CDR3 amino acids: CASALGTGYGYTF. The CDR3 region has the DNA TGTGCCAGCGCCCTAGGTACAGGCTATGGCTACACCTTC.

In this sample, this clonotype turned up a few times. The CDR3 loop reads CASSLFPAGVETQYF. CDR3 DNA sequence: TGTGCCAGCAGCTTATTTCCCGCGGGAGTAGAGACCCAGTACTTC. This rearrangement joins TRBV11-2 to TRBJ2-5; 7 bases match TRBD2. The germline CDR1 and CDR2 sequences are SGHAT and FQNNGV. The V segment lost 2 bases and the J segment 4 bases; nucleotides outside the gene matches: 7. The CDR3 loop spans 15 amino acids. Complete variable domain (other parts from reference TRBV11-2 and TRBJ2-5): EAGVAQSPRYKIIEKRQSVAFWCNPISGHATLYWYQQILGQGPKLLIQFQNNGVVDDSQLPKDRFSAERLKGVDSTLKIQPAKLEDSAVYLCASSLFPAGVETQYFGPGTRLLVL.

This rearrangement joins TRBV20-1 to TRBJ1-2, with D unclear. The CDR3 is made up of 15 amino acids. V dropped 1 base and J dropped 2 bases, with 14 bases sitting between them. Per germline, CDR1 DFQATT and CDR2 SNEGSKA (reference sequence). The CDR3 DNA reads TGCAGTGCTAGAGTTCTTTTTGACTCCAACTATGGCTACACCTTC. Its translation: CSARVLFDSNYGYTF.

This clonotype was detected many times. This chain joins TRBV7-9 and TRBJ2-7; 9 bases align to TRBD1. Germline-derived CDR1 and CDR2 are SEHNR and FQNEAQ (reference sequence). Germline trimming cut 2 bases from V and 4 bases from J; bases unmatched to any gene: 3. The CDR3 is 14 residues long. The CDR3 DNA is TGTGCCAGCAGCTTACGGGACAGGGCTTACGAGCAGTACTTC. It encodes CASSLRDRAYEQYF.

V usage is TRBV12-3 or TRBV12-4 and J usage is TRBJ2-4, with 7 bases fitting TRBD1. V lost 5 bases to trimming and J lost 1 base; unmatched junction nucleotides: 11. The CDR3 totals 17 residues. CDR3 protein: CASSNGLTGRAKNIQYF. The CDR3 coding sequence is TGTGCCAGCAGTAACGGACTGACAGGGCGGGCCAAAAACATTCAGTACTTC.

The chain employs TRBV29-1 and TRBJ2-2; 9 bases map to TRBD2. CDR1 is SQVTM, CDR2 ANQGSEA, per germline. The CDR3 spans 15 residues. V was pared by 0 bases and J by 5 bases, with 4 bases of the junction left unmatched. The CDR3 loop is CSVEEVSGSTGELFF. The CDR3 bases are TGCAGCGTTGAAGAGGTTAGCGGGAGTACCGGGGAGCTGTTTTTT.

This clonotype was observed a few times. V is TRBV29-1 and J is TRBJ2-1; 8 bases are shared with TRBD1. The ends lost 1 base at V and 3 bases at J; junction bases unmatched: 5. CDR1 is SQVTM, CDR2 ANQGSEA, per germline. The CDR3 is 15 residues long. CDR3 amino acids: CSVEGRQGFYNEQFF. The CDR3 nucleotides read TGCAGCGTTGAAGGGAGACAGGGGTTCTACAATGAGCAGTTCTTC.

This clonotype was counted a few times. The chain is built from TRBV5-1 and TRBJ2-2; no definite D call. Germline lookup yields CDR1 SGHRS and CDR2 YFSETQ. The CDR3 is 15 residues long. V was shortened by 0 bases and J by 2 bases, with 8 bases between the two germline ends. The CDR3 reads CASSLERRNTGELFF. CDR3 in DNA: TGCGCCAGCAGCTTGGAAAGACGAAACACCGGGGAGCTGTTTTTT.

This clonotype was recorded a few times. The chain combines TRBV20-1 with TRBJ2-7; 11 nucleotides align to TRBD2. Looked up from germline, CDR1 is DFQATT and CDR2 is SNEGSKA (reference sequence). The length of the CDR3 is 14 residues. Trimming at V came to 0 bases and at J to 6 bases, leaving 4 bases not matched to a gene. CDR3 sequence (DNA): TGCAGTGCTAGAGATCTAGCGGGAGGCCCCGAGCAGTACTTC. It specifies CSARDLAGGPEQYF.